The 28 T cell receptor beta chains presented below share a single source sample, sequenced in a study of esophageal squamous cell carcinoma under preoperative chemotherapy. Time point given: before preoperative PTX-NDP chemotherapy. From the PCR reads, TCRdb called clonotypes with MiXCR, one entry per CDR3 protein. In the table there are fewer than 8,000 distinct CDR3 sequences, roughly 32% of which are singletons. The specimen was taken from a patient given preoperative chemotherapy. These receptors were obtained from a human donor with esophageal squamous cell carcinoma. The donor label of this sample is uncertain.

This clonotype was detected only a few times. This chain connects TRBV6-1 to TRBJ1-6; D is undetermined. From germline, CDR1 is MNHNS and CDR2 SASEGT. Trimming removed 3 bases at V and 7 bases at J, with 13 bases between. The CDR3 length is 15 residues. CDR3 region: CASSDSTLGNSPLHF. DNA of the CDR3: TGTGCCAGCAGTGATAGTACCTTAGGGAATTCACCCCTCCACTTT.

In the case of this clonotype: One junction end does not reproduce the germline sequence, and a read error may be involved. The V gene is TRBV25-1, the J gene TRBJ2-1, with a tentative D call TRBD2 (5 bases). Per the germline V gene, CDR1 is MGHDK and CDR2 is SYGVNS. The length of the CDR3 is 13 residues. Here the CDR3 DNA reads TGTGCCACCAGAGGACTGGGCCACAATGAGCAGTGCTTC. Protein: CATRGLGHNEQCF.

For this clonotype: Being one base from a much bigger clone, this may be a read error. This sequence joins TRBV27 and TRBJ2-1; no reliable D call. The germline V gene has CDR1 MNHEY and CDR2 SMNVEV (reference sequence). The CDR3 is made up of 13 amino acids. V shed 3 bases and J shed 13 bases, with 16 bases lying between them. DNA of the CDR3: TGTGCCAGCAGTTTGTCTCCGGAAGAGACCCAGTTCTTC. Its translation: CASSLSPEETQFF.

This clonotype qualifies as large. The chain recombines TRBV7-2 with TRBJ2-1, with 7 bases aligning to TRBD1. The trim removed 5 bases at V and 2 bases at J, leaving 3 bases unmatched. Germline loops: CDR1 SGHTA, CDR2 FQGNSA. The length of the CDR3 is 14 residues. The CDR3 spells CASSPGTAYNEQFF. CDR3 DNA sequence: TGTGCCAGCAGCCCCGGGACAGCCTACAATGAGCAGTTCTTC.

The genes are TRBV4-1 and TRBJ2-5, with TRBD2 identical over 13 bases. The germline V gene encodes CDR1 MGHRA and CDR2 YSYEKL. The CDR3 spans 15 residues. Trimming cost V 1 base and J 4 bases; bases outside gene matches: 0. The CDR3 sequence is CASSQGTSGRETQYF. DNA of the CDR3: TGCGCCAGCAGCCAAGGGACTAGCGGGAGAGAGACCCAGTACTTC.

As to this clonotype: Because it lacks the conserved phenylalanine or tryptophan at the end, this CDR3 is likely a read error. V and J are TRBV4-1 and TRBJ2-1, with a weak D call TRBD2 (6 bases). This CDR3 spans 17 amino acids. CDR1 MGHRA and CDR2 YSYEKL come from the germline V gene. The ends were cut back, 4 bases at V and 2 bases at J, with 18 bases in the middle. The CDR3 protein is CASSPEVAGLAYNEQFV. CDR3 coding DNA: TGCGCCAGCAGCCCGGAGGTGGCGGGACTGGCCTACAATGAGCAGTTCGTC.

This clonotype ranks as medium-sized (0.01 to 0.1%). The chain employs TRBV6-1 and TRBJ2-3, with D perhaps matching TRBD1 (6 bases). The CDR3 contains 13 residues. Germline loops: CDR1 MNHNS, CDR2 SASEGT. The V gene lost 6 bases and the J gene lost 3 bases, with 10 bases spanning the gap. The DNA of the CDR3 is TGTGCCAGCAGCACCAGGGGAACAGATACGCAGTATTTT. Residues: CASSTRGTDTQYF.

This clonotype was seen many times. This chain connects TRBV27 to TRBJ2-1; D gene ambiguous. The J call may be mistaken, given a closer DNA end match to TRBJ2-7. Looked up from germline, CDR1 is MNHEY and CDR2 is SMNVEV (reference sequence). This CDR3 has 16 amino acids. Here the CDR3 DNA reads TGTGCCAGCAGTCCGAACCGACTCCGCTCCTACAATGAGCAGTACTTC. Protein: CASSPNRLRSYNEQYF.

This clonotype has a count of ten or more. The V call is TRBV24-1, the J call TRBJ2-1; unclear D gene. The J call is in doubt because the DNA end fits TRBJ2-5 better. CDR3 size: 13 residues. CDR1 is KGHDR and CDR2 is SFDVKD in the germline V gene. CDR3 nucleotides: TGTGCCACCAGTGATGACAAGGGCGAGACCCAGTACTTC. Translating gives CATSDDKGETQYF.

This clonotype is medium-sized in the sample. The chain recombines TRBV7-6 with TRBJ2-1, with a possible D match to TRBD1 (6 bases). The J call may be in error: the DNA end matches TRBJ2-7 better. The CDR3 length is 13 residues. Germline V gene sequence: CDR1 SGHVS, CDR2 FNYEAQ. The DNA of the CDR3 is TGTGCCAGCAGCCAGGGGAGTACTTACGAGCAGTACTTC. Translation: CASSQGSTYEQYF.

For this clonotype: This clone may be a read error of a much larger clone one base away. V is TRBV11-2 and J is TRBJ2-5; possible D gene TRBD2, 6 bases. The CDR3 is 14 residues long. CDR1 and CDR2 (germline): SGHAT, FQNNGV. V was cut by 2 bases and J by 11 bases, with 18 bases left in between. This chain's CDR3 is CASSLRLVYNEQYF. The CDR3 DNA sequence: TGTGCCAGCAGCTTAAGACTAGTCTACAATGAGCAGTACTTC. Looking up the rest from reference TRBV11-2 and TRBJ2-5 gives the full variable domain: EAGVAQSPRYKIIEKRQSVAFWCNPISGHATLYWYQQILGQGPKLLIQFQNNGVVDDSQLPKDRFSAERLKGVDSTLKIQPAKLEDSAVYLCASSLRLVYNEQYFGPGTRLLVL.

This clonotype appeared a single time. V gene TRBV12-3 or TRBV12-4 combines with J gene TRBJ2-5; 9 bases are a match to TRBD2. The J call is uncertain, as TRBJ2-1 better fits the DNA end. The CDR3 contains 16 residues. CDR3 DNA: TGTGCCAGCAGTTCGGTAGCGGGAGCAGGCTACAAGGGGCAGTTCTTC. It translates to CASSSVAGAGYKGQFF.

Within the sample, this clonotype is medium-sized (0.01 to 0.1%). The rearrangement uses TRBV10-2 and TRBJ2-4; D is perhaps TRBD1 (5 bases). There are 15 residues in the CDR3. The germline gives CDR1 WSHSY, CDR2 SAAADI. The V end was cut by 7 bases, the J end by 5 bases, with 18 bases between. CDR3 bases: TGCGCCAGCACAATAACCTCATGGGGCCAAAACATTCAGTACTTC. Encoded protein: CASTITSWGQNIQYF.

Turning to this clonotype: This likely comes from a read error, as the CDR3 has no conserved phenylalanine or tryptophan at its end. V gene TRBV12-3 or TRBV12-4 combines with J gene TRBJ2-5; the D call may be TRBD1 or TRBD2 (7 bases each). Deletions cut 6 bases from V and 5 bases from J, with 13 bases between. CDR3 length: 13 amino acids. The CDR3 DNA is TGTGCCAGCAGGCCAGGGGGAGGGGAGACCCAGTACTGC. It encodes CASRPGGGETQYC.

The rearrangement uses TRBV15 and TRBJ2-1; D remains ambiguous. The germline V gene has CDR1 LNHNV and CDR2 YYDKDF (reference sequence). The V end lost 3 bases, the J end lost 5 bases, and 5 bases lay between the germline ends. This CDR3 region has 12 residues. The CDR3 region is CATSRLDNEQFF. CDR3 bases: TGTGCCACCAGCAGGCTAGACAATGAGCAGTTCTTC.

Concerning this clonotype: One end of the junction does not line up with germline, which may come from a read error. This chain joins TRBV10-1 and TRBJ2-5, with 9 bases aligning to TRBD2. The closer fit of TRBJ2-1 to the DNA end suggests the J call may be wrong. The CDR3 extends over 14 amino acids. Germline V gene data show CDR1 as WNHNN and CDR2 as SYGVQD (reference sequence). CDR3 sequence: CASSGGSGRSEQFF. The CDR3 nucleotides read TGCGCGAGCAGTGGGGGTAGCGGGAGAAGTGAGCAGTTCTTC.

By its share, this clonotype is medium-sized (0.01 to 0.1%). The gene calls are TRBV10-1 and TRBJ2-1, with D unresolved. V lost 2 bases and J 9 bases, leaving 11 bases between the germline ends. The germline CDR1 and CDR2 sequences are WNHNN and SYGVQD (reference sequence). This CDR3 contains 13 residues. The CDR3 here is CASSENRRSEQFF. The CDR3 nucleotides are TGCGCCAGCAGTGAGAATCGAAGAAGTGAGCAGTTCTTC.

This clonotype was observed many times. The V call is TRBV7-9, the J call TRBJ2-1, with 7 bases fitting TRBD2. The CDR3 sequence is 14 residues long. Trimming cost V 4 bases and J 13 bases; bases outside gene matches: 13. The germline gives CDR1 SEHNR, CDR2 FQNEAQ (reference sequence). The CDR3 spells CASSSGLERETQFF. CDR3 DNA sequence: TGTGCCAGCAGCTCCGGACTAGAGCGAGAGACCCAGTTCTTC.

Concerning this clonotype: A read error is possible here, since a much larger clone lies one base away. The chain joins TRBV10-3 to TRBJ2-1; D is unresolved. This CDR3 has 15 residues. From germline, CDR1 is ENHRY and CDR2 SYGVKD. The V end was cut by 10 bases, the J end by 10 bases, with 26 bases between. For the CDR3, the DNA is TGTGCCAGTCAGATCCAAGGTGGGATCTCCTACGAGCAGTTCTTC. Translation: CASQIQGGISYEQFF.

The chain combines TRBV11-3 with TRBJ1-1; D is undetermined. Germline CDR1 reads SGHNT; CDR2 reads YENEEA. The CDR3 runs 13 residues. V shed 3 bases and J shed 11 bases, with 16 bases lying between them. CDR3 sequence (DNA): TGTGCCAGCAGCTTTTCCTACGTCGGGAGTGCTTTCTTT. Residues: CASSFSYVGSAFF.

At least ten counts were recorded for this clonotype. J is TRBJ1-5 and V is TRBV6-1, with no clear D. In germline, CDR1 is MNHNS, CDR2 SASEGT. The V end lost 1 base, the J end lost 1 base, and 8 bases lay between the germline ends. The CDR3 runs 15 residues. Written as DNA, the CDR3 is TGTGCCAGCAGTGAAGGGCTGATAAGCAATCAGCCCCAGCATTTT. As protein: CASSEGLISNQPQHF.

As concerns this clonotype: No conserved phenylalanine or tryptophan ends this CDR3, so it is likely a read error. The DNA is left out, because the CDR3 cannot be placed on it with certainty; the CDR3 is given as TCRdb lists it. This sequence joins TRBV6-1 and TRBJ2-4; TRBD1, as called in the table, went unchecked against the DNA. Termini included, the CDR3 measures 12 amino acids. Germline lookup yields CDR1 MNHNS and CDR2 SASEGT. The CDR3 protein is CASRTGENIQCC.

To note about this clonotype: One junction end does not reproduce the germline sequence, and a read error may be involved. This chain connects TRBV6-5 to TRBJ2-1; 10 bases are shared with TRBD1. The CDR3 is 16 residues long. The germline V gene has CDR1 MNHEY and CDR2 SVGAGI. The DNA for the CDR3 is TGTGCCAGCAGCTACTCCCGGGACAGGGGATACAATGAGCAGTTCTTC. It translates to CASSYSRDRGYNEQFF.

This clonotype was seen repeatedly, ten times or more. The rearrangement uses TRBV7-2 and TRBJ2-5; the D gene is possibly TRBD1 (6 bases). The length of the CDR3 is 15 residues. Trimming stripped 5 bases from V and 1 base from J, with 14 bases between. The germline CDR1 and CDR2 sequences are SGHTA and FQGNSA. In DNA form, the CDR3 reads TGTGCCAGCAGCCTCCTGGGGGCATTCCAAGAGACCCAGTACTTC. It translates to CASSLLGAFQETQYF.

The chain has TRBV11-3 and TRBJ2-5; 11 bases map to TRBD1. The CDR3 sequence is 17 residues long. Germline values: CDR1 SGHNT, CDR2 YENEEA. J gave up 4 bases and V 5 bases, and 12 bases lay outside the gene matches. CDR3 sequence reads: CASSLRDRGIGAETQYF. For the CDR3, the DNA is TGTGCCAGCAGCCTCCGGGACAGGGGGATAGGGGCAGAGACCCAGTACTTC.

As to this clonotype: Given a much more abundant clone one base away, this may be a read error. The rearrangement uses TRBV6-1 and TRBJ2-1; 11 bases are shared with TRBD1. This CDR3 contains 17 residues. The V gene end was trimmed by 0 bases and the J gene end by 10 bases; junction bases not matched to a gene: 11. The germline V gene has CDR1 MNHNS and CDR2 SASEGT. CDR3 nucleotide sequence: TGTGCCAGCAGTGAAGCATACGGGGGGGACAGGGGGAACGAGCAGTTCTTC. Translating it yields CASSEAYGGDRGNEQFF.

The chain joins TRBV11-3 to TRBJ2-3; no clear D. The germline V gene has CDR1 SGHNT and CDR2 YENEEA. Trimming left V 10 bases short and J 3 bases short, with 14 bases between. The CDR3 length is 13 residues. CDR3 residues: CATCPTWTDTQYF. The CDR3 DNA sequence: TGTGCCACCTGTCCTACCTGGACAGATACGCAGTATTTT.

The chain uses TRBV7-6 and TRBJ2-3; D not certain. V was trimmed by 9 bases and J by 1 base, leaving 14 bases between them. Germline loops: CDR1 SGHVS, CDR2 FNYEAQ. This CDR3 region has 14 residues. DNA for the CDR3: TGTGCCAGGGGCTTAAATCAGGGCACAGATACGCAGTATTTT. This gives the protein CARGLNQGTDTQYF.